The clone carrying this T cell receptor (beta chain) has only a few counts. What it recognizes is unknown. Germline V lookup: CDR1 SQVTM, CDR2 ANQGSEA. Trimming took 4 bases from V and 10 from J; bases not matched to a gene: 12. The length of the CDR3 is 15 residues. Using its own MiXCR run on the 5' RACE reads, TCRdb lists one record per CDR3 protein. The repertoire holds roughly 180,000 distinct CDR3 sequences, 9.5% to 15% seen once, with more than 15% in the top ten. This record comes from a study of CD8 T cells in ankylosing spondylitis. Study findings and constraints: Disease-linked clones reportedly showed significant enrichment in matched ankylosing spondylitis synovial fluid. Disease-linked clones proved CD8+ and comparatively uncommon in peripheral blood.

The J gene is TRBJ2-1, the V gene TRBV29-1; 11 nucleotides match TRBD1. The receptor comes from a male donor with ankylosing spondylitis or in good health (not recorded which). The sequenced material came from blood, either unsorted or a sorted T cell fraction (not recorded which). In DNA, the CDR3 is TGCAGCGTTGCAGGCCCGGGACAGGGGGGGTTCGAGCAGTTCTTC. Translating it yields CSVAGPGQGGFEQFF.